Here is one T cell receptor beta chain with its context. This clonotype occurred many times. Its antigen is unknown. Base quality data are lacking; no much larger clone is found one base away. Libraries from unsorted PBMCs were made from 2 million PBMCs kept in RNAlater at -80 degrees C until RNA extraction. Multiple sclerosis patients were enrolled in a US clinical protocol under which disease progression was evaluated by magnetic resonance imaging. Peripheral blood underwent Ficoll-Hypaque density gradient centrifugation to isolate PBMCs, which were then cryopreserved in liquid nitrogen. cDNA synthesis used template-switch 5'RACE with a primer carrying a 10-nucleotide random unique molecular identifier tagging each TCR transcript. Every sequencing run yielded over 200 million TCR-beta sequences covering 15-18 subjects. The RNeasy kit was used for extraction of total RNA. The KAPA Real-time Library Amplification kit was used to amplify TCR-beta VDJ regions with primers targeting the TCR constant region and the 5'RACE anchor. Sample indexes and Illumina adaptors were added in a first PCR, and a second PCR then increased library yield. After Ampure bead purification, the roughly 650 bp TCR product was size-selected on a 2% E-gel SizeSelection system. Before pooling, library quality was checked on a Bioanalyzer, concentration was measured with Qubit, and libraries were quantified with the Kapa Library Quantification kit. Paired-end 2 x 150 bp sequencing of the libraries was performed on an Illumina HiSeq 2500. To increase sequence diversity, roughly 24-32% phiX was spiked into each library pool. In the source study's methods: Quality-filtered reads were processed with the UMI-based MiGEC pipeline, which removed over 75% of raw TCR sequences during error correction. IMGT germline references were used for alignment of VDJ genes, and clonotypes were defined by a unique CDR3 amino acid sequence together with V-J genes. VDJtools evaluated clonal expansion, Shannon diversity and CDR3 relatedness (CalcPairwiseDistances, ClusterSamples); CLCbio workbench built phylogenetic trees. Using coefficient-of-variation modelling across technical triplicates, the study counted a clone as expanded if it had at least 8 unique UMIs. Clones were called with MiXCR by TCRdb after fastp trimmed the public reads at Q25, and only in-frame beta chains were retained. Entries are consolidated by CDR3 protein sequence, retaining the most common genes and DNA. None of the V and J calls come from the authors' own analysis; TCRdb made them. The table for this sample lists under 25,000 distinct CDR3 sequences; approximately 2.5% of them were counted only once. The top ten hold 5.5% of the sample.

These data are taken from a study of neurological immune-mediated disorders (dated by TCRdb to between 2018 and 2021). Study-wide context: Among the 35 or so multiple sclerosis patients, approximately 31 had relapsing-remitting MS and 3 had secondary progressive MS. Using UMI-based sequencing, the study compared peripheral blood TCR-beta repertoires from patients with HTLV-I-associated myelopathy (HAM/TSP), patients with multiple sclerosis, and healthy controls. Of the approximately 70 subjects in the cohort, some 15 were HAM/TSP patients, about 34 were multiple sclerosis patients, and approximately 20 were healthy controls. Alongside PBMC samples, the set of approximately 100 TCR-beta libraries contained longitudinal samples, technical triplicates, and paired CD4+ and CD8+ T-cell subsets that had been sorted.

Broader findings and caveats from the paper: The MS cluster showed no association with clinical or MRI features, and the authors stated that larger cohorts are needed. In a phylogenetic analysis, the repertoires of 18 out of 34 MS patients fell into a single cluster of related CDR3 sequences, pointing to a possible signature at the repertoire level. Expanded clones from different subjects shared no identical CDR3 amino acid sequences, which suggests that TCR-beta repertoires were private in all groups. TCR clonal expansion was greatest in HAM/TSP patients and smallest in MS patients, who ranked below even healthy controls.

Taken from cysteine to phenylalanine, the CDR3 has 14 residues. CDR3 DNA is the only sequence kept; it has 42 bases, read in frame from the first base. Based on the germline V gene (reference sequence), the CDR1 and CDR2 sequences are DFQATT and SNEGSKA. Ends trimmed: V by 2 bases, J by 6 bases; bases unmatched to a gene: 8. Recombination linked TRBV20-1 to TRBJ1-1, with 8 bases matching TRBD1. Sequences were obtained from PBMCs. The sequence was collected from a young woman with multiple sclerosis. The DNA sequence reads TGCAGTGCTAGACCGTACAGGGGGGTCGCTGAAGCTTTCTTT. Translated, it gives CSARPYRGVAEAFF.